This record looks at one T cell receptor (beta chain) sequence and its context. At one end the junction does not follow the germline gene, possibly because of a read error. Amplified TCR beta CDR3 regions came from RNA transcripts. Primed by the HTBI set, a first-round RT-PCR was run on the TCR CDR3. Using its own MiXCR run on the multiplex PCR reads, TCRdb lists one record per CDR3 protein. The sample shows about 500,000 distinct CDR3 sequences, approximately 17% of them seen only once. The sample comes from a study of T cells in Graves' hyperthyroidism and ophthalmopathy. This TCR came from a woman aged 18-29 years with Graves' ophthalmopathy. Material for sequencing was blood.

The CDR3 protein is CASSSGLAGVMHEQYF. CDR3 nucleotide sequence: TGTGCCAGCAGCTCCGGACTAGCGGGAGTAATGCACGAGCAGTATTTC. The chain uses TRBV7-2 and TRBJ2-7, with 13 bases fitting TRBD2. Looked up from germline, CDR1 is SGHTA and CDR2 is FQGNSA. The CDR3 has 16 amino acids.